The sequence of this TCR beta chain was determined in a study of control samples from healthy donors and cancer patients. The CDR3 consists of 14 residues. V gave up 8 bases and J gave up 2 bases; unmatched junction bases: 5. Germline V gene sequence: CDR1 MNHEY, CDR2 SVGAGI. A note on this clone: Additional DNA sequences in this sample encode the identical CDR3.

Here immunoSEQ multiplex PCR was the method, and the copy in TCRdb shows in-frame clones only, minus some. The sample shows 20,000 or so clones, around 85% of them seen only once. Sequenced input: PBMCs. This chain uses TRBV6-5 with TRBJ2-3; 9 bases line up with TRBD2. This receptor was identified in a man aged 60 to 69 with head and neck cancer. CDR3 protein: CASGSSGATDTQYF. CDR3 bases: TGTGCCAGCGGGTCTAGCGGGGCCACAGATACGCAGTATTTT.